This TCR beta chain was recovered during a study of blood T cell repertoires in COVID-19. Study-level background: There were acute and convalescent COVID-19 samples, and they came from the United States, Italy and Spain. PBMCs, B-cell-depleted T cells, or T cells were the source of the cDNA or gDNA that made up the material.

Sequencing used immunoSEQ multiplex PCR; TCRdb keeps in-frame clones, though not all of them. The sample holds fewer than 250,000 clones, about 88% seen once. The sequenced material came from peripheral blood. This TCR derives from a woman between 40 and 50 years old who had recovered from COVID-19.

The CDR3 protein is CASSPFPGNTDTQYF. The CDR3 bases are TGTGCCAGCTCACCATTTCCAGGGAACACAGATACGCAGTATTTT. The genes are TRBV18 and TRBJ2-3; a weak D match, TRBD1 (5 bases). V lost 2 bases to trimming and J lost 2 bases, with 11 bases between them. This CDR3 is 15 amino acids long. The germline CDR1 and CDR2 sequences are KGHSH and LQKENI.